This paragraph covers one T cell receptor (beta chain) sequence. Produced via immunoSEQ multiplex PCR; TCRdb's table is partial and in-frame only. The repertoire holds 200,000 to 300,000 clones, with roughly nine tenths as singletons. CDR1 and CDR2 from the germline V gene are MNHEY and SVGAGI. The CDR3 loop spans 16 amino acids. Trimming cost V 1 base and J 3 bases, with 12 bases left between them. The data were obtained in a study of blood T cell repertoires in COVID-19. The gene calls are TRBV6-5 and TRBJ1-4; TRBD1 is a possible D gene (6 bases). The source is a man aged 55 to 70 who had recovered from COVID-19. Sequencing input: peripheral blood. CDR3 DNA sequence: TGTGCCAGCAGTTACTACCAGGGGTCGGCTAATGAAAAACTGTTTTTT. Its protein product is CASSYYQGSANEKLFF.